The clone carrying this T cell receptor (beta chain) was counted only a few times. Trimming removed 2 bases from V and 2 bases from J, with 10 bases in between. CDR3 length equals 14 residues. The sample is drawn from a study of response to subunit inactivated influenza vaccine. MiXCR was run by TCRdb on the RT-PCR reads, yielding one entry per CDR3 protein. The sample shows roughly 620,000 distinct CDR3 sequences, approximately 10% of them seen only once. This sample was shared with a second study, whose subject was T cells expressing NK-cell markers. That source adds: The authors generated TCR beta cDNA through 5'RACE template switching with UMIs. Sequencing of TCR beta repertoires drew on sorted CD3+CD56+NKG2C+, CD3+CD56+NKG2C- and CD3+CD56-NKG2C+ T cells. In the group of eight sequenced donors, seven were HCMV-seropositive and one was seronegative. Several of the experiments relied on an anti-gamma-delta TCR antibody so that only alpha-beta TCR T cells were sorted.

The V call is TRBV12-3 or TRBV12-4, the J call TRBJ2-7; a possible D gene is TRBD1 (5 bases). The source material was PBMCs from blood, sampled on the day of vaccination. This TCR derives from a man in his forties or fifties who received an inactivated influenza vaccine. CDR3 residues: CASSLQGSPYEQYF. The CDR3 DNA reads TGTGCCAGCAGTTTACAGGGTTCCCCCTACGAGCAGTACTTC.